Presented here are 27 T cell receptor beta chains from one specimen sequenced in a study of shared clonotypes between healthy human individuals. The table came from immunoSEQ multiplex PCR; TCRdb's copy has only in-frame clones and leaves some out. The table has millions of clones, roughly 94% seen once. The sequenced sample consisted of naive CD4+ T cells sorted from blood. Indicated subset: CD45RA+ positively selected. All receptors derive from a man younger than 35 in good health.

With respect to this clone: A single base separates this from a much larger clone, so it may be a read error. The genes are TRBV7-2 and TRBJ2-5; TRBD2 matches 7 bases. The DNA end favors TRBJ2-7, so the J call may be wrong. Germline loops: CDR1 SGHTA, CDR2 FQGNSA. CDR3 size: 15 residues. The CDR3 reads CASSSVGGNSYEQYF. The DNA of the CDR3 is TGTGCCAGCAGCTCGGTCGGGGGGAACTCCTACGAGCAGTACTTC.

CDR3 region: CASRSTGSANYGYTF. The CDR3 nucleotides are TGTGCCAGCAGGTCAACAGGGTCGGCTAACTATGGCTACACCTTC. The chain employs TRBV7-2 and TRBJ1-2; D is possibly TRBD1 (6 bases). Between the trimmed V and J ends, which lost 6 bases and 0 bases, there was a span of 14 bases. CDR3 length: 15 residues. Germline CDR1 reads SGHTA; CDR2 reads FQGNSA.

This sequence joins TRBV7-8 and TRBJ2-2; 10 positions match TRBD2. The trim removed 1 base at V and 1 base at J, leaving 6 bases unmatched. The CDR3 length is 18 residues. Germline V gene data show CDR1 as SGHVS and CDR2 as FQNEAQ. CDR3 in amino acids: CASSLGSGRDGNTGELFF. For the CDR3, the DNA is TGTGCCAGCAGCTTAGGAAGCGGGAGGGACGGGAACACCGGGGAGCTGTTTTTT.

The CDR3 region has the DNA TGTGCCAGCAGAACGGGAGTGACAGATACGCAGTATTTT. Its protein is CASRTGVTDTQYF. The V and J genes are TRBV5-4 and TRBJ2-3; possible D gene TRBD2, 6 bases. The V gene lost 5 bases and the J gene lost 3 bases, with 10 bases spanning the gap. In germline, CDR1 is SGHNT, CDR2 YYREEE (reference sequence). The CDR3 is 13 amino acids.

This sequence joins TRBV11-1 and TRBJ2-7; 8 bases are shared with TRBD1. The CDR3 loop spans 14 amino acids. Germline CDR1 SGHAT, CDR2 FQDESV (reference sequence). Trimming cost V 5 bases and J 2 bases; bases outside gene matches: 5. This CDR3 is CASSQGQGPYEQYF. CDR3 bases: TGTGCCAGCAGCCAAGGACAGGGCCCCTACGAGCAGTACTTC.

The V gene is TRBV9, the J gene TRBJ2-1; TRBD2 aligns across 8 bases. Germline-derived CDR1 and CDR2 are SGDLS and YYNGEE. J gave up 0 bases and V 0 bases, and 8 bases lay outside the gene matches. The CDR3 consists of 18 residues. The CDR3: CASSVELADWSSYNEQFF. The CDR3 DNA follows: TGTGCCAGCAGCGTAGAACTAGCGGACTGGAGCTCCTACAATGAGCAGTTCTTC.

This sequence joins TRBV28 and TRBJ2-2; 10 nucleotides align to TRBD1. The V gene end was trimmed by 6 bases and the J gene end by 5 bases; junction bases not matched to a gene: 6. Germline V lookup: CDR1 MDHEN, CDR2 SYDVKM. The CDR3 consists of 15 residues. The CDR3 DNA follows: TGTGCCAGCAGACCCCGACAGGGGGCAACCGGGGAGCTGTTTTTT. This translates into CASRPRQGATGELFF.

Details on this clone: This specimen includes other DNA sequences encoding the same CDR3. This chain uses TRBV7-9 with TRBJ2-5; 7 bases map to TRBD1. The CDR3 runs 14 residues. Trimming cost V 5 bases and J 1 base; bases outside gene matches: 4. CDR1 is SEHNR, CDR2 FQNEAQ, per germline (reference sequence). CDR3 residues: CASSPGQLQETQYF. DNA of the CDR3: TGTGCCAGCAGCCCGGGACAGCTCCAAGAGACCCAGTACTTC.

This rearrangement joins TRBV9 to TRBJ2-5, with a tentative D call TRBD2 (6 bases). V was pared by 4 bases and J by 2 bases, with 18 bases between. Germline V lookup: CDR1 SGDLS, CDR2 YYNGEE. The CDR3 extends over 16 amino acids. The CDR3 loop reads CASSSRLAEKQETQYF. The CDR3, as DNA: TGTGCCAGCAGCTCCCGGTTAGCGGAGAAACAAGAGACCCAGTACTTC.

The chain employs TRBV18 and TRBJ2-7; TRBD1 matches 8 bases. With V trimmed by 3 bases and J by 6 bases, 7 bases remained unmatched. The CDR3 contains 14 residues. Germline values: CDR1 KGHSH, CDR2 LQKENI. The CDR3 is CASSPMDRDGEQYF. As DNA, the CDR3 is TGTGCCAGCTCACCGATGGACAGGGACGGCGAGCAGTACTTC.

In nucleotides, the CDR3 is TGTGCCAGCAGGACCAGGGGGTACTTCACCTACGAGCAGTACTTC. Protein sequence: CASRTRGYFTYEQYF. This chain uses TRBV28 with TRBJ2-7; 7 nucleotides line up with TRBD1. Per the germline V gene, CDR1 is MDHEN and CDR2 is SYDVKM. This CDR3 is 15 amino acids long. The V gene end was trimmed by 6 bases and the J gene end by 2 bases; junction bases not matched to a gene: 10.

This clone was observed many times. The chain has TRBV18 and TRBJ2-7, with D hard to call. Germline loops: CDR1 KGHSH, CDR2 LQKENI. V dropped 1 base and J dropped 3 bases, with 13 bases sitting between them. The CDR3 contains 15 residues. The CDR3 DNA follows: TGTGCCAGCTCACCACAATCTGGGATGAACTACGAGCAGTACTTC. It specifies CASSPQSGMNYEQYF.

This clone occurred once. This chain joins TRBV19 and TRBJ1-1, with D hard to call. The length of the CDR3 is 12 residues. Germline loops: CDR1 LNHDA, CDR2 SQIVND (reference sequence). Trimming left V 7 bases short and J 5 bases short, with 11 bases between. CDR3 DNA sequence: TGTGCCAGTACCCTCGGGCGAACTGAAGCTTTCTTT. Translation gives CASTLGRTEAFF.

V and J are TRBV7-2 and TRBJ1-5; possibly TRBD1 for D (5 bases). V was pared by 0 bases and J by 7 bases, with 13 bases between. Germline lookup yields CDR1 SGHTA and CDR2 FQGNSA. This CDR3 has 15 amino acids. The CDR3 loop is CASSLAGSGNQPQHF. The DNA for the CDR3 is TGTGCCAGCAGCTTAGCGGGGTCAGGGAACCAGCCCCAGCATTTT.

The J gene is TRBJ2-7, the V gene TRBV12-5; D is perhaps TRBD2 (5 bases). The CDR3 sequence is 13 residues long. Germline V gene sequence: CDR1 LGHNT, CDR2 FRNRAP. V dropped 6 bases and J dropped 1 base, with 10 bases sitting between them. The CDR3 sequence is CASGSTSSYEQYF. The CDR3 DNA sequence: TGTGCTAGTGGGTCTACTAGTTCCTACGAGCAGTACTTC.

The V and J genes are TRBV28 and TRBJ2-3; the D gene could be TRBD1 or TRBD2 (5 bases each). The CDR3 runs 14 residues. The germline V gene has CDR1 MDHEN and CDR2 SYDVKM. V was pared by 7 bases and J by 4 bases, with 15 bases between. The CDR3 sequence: CASTGGVGADTQYF. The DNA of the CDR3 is TGTGCCAGCACTGGGGGAGTCGGCGCAGATACGCAGTATTTT.

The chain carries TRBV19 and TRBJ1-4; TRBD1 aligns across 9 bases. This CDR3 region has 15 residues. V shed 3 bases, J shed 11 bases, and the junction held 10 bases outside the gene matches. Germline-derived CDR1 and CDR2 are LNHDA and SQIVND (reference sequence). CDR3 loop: CASSISGTGPRKLFF. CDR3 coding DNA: TGTGCCAGTAGTATTTCTGGGACAGGGCCCAGGAAACTGTTTTTT. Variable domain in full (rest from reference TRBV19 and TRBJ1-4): DGGITQSPKYLFRKEGQNVTLSCEQNLNHDAMYWYRQDPGQGLRLIYYSQIVNDFQKGDIAEGYSVSREKKESFPLTVTSAQKNPTAFYLCASSISGTGPRKLFFGSGTQLSVL.

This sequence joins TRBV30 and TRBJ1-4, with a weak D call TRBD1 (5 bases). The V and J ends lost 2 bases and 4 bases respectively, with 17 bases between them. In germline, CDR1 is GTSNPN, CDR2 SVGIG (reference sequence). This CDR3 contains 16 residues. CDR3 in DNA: TGTGCCTGGAGTAACGGGGGACCCAAGGGTAATGAAAAACTGTTTTTT. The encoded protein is CAWSNGGPKGNEKLFF.

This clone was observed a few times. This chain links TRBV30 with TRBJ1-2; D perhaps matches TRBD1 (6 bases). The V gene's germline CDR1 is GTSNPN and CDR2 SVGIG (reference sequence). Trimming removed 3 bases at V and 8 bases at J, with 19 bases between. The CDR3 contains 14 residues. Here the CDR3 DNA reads TGTGCCTGGAGATACCTTGGACAGCCGGGCGGCTACACCTTC. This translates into CAWRYLGQPGGYTF.

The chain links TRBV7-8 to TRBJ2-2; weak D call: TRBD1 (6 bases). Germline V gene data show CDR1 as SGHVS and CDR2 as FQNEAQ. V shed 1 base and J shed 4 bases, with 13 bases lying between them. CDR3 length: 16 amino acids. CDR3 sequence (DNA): TGTGCCAGCAGCTTAGAACAGGGTGGAGGCACCGGGGAGCTGTTTTTT. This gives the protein CASSLEQGGGTGELFF.

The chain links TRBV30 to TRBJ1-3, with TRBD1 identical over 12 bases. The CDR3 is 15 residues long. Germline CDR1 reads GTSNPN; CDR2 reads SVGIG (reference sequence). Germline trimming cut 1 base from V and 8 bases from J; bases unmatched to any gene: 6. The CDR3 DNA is TGTGCCTGGAGTGCCCGGGACAGGGGGCTGCACACCATATATTTT. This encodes CAWSARDRGLHTIYF.

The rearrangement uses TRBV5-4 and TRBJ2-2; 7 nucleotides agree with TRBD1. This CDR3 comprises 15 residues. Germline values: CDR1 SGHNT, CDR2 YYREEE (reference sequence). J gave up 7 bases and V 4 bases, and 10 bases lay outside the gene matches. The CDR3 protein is CASSPTDRASGELFF. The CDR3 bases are TGTGCCAGCAGCCCCACCGACAGGGCCAGCGGGGAGCTGTTTTTT.

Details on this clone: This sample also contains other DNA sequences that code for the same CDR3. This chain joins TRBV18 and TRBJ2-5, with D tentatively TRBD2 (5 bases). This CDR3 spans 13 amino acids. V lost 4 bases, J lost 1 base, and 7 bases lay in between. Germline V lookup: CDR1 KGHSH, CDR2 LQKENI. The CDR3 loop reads CASSQGAQETQYF. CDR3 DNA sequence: TGTGCCAGCTCACAGGGAGCCCAAGAGACCCAGTACTTC. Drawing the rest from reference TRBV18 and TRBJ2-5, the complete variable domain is NAGVMQNPRHLVRRRGQEARLRCSPMKGHSHVYWYRQLPEEGLKFMVYLQKENIIDESGMPKERFSAEFPKEGPSILRIQQVVRGDSAAYFCASSQGAQETQYFGPGTRLLVL.

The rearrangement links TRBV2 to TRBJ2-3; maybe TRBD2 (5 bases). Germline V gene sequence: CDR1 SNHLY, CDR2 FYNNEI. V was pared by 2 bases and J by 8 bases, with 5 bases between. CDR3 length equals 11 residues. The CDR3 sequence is CASSERGTQYF. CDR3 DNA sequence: TGTGCCAGCAGTGAACGGGGTACGCAGTATTTT. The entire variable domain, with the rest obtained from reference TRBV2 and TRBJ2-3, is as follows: EPEVTQTPSHQVTQMGQEVILRCVPISNHLYFYWYRQILGQKVEFLVSFYNNEISEKSEIFDDQFSVERPDGSNFTLKIRSTKLEDSAMYFCASSERGTQYFGPGTRLTVL.

CDR3 sequence (DNA): TGTGCCAGCAGCCAAACACTGGCTAATGAAAAACTGTTTTTT. It encodes CASSQTLANEKLFF. The chain is built from TRBV25-1 and TRBJ1-4; D remains unclear. CDR3 size: 14 residues. The germline V gene has CDR1 MGHDK and CDR2 SYGVNS. V gave up 6 bases and J gave up 3 bases, with 11 bases separating them.

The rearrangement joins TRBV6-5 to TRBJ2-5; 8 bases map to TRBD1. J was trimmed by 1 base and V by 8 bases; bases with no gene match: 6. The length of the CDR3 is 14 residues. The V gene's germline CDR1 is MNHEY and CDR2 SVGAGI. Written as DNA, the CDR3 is TGTGCCAGCGGCCACCAGGGGGCCCAAGAGACCCAGTACTTC. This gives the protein CASGHQGAQETQYF.

CDR3 residues: CASSLQGAITEAFF. The DNA for the CDR3 is TGTGCCAGCAGCCTACAGGGCGCCATCACTGAAGCTTTCTTT. The rearrangement joins TRBV7-2 to TRBJ1-1; the D gene is possibly TRBD1 (6 bases). CDR1 and CDR2 (germline): SGHTA, FQGNSA. V lost 5 bases to trimming and J lost 4 bases, with 14 bases between them. The CDR3 runs 14 residues.